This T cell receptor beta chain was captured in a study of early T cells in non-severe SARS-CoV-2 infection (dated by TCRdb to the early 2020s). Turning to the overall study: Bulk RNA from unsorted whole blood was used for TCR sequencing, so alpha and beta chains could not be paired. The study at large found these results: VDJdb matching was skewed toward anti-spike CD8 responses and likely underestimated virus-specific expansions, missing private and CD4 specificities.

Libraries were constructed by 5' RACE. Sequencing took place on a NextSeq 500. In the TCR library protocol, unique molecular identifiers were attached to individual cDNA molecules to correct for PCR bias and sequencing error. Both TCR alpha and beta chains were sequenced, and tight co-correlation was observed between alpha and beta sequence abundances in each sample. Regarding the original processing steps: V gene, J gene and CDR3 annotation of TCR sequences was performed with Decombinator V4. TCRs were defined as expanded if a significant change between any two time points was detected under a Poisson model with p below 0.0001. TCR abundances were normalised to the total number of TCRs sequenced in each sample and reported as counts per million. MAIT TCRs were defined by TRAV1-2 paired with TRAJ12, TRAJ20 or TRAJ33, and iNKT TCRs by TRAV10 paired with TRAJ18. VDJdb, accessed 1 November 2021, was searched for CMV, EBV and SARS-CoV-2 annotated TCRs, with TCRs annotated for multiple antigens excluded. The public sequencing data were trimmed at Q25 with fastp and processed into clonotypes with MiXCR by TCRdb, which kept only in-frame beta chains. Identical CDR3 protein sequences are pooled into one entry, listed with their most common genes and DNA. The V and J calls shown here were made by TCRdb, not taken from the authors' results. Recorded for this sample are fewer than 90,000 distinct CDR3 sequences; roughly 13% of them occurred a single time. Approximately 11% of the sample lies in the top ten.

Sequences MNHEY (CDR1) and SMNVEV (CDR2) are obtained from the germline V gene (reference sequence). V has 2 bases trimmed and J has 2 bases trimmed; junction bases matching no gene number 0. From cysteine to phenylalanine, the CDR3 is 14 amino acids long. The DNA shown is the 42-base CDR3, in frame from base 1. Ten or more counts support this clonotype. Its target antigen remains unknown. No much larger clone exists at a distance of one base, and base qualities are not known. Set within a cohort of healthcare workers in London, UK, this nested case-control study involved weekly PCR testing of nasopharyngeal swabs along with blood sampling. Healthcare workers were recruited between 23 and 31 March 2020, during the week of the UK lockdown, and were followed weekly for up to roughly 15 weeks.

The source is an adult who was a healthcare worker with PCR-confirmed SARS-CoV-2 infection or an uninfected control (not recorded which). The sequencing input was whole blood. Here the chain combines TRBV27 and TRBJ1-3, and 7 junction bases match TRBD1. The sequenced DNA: TGTGCCAGCAGTTTAACAGGGGCTGGAAACACCATATATTTT. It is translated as CASSLTGAGNTIYF.